This T cell receptor beta chain derives from a study of T cell repertoires in cytomegalovirus infection. At the level of the study: The public TCR beta signatures pointed to both CMV infection and matching HLA type.

CDR1 DFQATT and CDR2 SNEGSKA come from the germline V gene (reference sequence). The CDR3 loop spans 12 amino acids. The germline V and J ends were trimmed by 4 bases and 2 bases, with 8 bases remaining between them. Study observations and caveats: CMV-specific TCR beta clonotypes restricted by HLA-C dominated the ex vivo response. The study identified carriers of CMV plus the relevant HLA from cumulative public TCR beta family frequency.

In regard to this clonotype: Antigen: not known.

TCRdb called the reads again in MiXCR, with one record for every CDR3 protein. The profile shows 150,000 to 200,000 distinct CDR3 sequences, around 20% of them singletons. The origin of this receptor is a human donor in good health (CMV status not recorded). Some clones in this sample may be carry-over from other donors' samples. The J gene is TRBJ1-2, the V gene TRBV20-1, with D tentatively TRBD1 (6 bases). Material for sequencing was PBMCs. The CDR3 region has the DNA TGCAGTGCTATCGGACAGAACTATGGCTACACCTTC. Translated, it gives CSAIGQNYGYTF.